This paragraph reports one T cell receptor (beta chain). The target antigen is unknown. This sample stems from a study of CXCR3-negative and CXCR3-positive naive CD8 T cells. General study points: TRB CDR3s were more hydrophobic in CXCR3-positive than in CXCR3-negative naive cells. Fresh PBMCs served for most assays, and CXCR3 expression fell partially after cryopreservation. The study found comparably high diversity in both naive subsets and much lower diversity in memory CD8+ cells.

The authors prepared UMI-labeled TRB cDNA libraries by 5' RACE. Each CDR3 protein gets one entry in TCRdb, which reprocessed the 5' RACE reads and gives no DNA. The sample holds 90,000 to 100,000 distinct CDR3 sequences. Germline V gives CDR1 SQVTM, CDR2 ANQGSEA. This CDR3 comprises 12 residues. The receptor was isolated from a human donor in good health. Some clones in this sample may be carry-over from other donors' samples. The chain uses TRBV29-1 and TRBJ1-5; the TCRdb call, TRBD1, lacks DNA for checking. The source material was naive CXCR3+ CD8+ T cells from blood. Specified subset: CD45RO-CCR7+CD27+CD95- naive CD8+ T cells expressing CXCR3 (TNR3+). The CDR3 sequence: CSVGQGAQPQHF.